These T cell receptor beta chains were read from a single sample in a study of OX40 agonist ivuxolimab in advanced cancers. Assay used: immunoSEQ multiplex PCR; TCRdb lists only in-frame clones, some missing. The data show 39,000 or so clones, with roughly 90% seen just once and less than 25% held by the top ten. The sample here was CD4+ or CD8+ T cells sorted from blood, taken in a trial of the OX40 agonist ivuxolimab. The source is an adult with an advanced solid tumor such as melanoma, head and neck, liver or kidney cancer. Both conserved end residues are part of each CDR3. Each record gives: D gene, clone size, V gene, J gene, CDR3 DNA, CDR3 protein. D genes are given only for firm matches. Clone size is stated in some rows and not others, as once, few, many or a class when expanded.

D gene: TRBD1
clone size: .
V gene: TRBV7-8
J gene: TRBJ2-7
CDR3 DNA: TGTGCCAGCAGCTTCCCGACCGGGACAGCTACCTACGAGCAGTACTTC
CDR3 protein: CASSFPTGTATYEQYF

D gene: .
clone size: .
V gene: TRBV9
J gene: TRBJ1-1
CDR3 DNA: TGTGCCAGCAGCACTGGAGCCAACACTGAAGCTTTCTTT
CDR3 protein: CASSTGANTEAFF

D gene: TRBD1
clone size: .
V gene: TRBV5-1
J gene: TRBJ1-4
CDR3 DNA: TGCGCCAGCAGCTTTGAAGGGGGCGTAGGTGAAAAACTGTTTTTT
CDR3 protein: CASSFEGGVGEKLFF

D gene: TRBD2
clone size: .
V gene: TRBV28
J gene: TRBJ2-3
CDR3 DNA: TGTGCCAGCAGTCGACCCCTAGCGGGAGTGTCAGATACGCAGTATTTT
CDR3 protein: CASSRPLAGVSDTQYF

D gene: .
clone size: .
V gene: TRBV21-1
J gene: TRBJ2-7
CDR3 DNA: .
CDR3 protein: CASSVWAPGNCYEQYF

D gene: TRBD2
clone size: .
V gene: TRBV7-9
J gene: TRBJ2-3
CDR3 DNA: TGTGCCAGCAGAGGACTAGCAAAGACGGATACGCAGTATTTT
CDR3 protein: CASRGLAKTDTQYF

D gene: TRBD2
clone size: .
V gene: TRBV5-5
J gene: TRBJ2-7
CDR3 DNA: TGTGCCAGCAGCTCCGAGCGGGAGGACTCCTACGAGCAGTACTTC
CDR3 protein: CASSSEREDSYEQYF

D gene: .
clone size: .
V gene: TRBV19
J gene: TRBJ1-1
CDR3 DNA: TGTGCCAGTAGTTCCCCGGTGGACTTTGAAGCTTTCTTT
CDR3 protein: CASSSPVDFEAFF

D gene: .
clone size: .
V gene: TRBV11-2
J gene: TRBJ2-7
CDR3 DNA: TGTGCCAGCAGCTTATCTGGGGGGCTGAACGAGCAGTACTTC
CDR3 protein: CASSLSGGLNEQYF

D gene: TRBD1
clone size: .
V gene: TRBV29-1
J gene: TRBJ2-7
CDR3 DNA: TGCAGCGTTGAAGAAGACAGGGAGAGCTACGAGCAGTACTTC
CDR3 protein: CSVEEDRESYEQYF

D gene: .
clone size: .
V gene: TRBV7-9
J gene: TRBJ2-3
CDR3 DNA: TGTGCCAGCAGCTCGCCGGACCCAGATACGCAGTATTTT
CDR3 protein: CASSSPDPDTQYF

D gene: TRBD2
clone size: once
V gene: TRBV10-2
J gene: TRBJ2-3
CDR3 DNA: TGCGCCAGCAGCCGACTAGCGGATAGCACAGATACGCAGTATTTT
CDR3 protein: CASSRLADSTDTQYF

D gene: .
clone size: .
V gene: TRBV19
J gene: TRBJ2-1
CDR3 DNA: TGTGCCACCTCGGAGGAGGGGCCGGGGGATAATGAGCAGTTCTTC
CDR3 protein: CATSEEGPGDNEQFF

D gene: TRBD1
clone size: .
V gene: TRBV7-3
J gene: TRBJ1-5
CDR3 DNA: TGTGCCAGCAGCAAACAGGGGGACAATCAGCCCCAGCATTTT
CDR3 protein: CASSKQGDNQPQHF

D gene: .
clone size: .
V gene: TRBV11-3
J gene: TRBJ2-7
CDR3 DNA: TGTGCCAGCAGCCTCATTAGGGGCAGTCTCTCCTACGAGCAGTACTTC
CDR3 protein: CASSLIRGSLSYEQYF

D gene: .
clone size: .
V gene: TRBV28
J gene: TRBJ1-5
CDR3 DNA: TGTGCCAGCACCCAAAGGGTAGGGAGCAATCAGCCCCAGCATTTT
CDR3 protein: CASTQRVGSNQPQHF

D gene: .
clone size: .
V gene: TRBV30
J gene: TRBJ2-1
CDR3 DNA: TGTGCCTGGATCCCCAGCGGGCGCCCCCTAAACTACAATGAGCAGTTCTTC
CDR3 protein: CAWIPSGRPLNYNEQFF

D gene: .
clone size: .
V gene: TRBV7-2
J gene: TRBJ2-7
CDR3 DNA: TGTGCCAGCAGCCCTGCGGGTGGGGGCTCCTACGAGCAGTACTTC
CDR3 protein: CASSPAGGGSYEQYF

D gene: TRBD1
clone size: .
V gene: TRBV7-9
J gene: TRBJ1-2
CDR3 DNA: TGTGCCAGCAGCTTGACAGGGTATGGCTACACCTTC
CDR3 protein: CASSLTGYGYTF

D gene: TRBD1
clone size: once
V gene: TRBV4-1
J gene: TRBJ2-7
CDR3 DNA: TGCGCCAGCAGCACACAGGGACAGGGCTTCCTCTCCTACGAGCAGTACTTC
CDR3 protein: CASSTQGQGFLSYEQYF

D gene: .
clone size: .
V gene: TRBV11-3
J gene: TRBJ1-6
CDR3 DNA: TGTGCCAGCAGCTTCGGGGAGGGCGGGGGAATGACCCTCCACTTT
CDR3 protein: CASSFGEGGGMTLHF

D gene: .
clone size: few
V gene: TRBV7-3
J gene: TRBJ1-1
CDR3 DNA: TGTGCCAGCAGCAGGACAACCAACACTGAAGCTTTCTTT
CDR3 protein: CASSRTTNTEAFF

D gene: .
clone size: .
V gene: TRBV2
J gene: TRBJ1-1
CDR3 DNA: TGTGCCAGCAGGCCACGCGGGACTAAGACTGAAGCTTTCTTT
CDR3 protein: CASRPRGTKTEAFF

D gene: .
clone size: .
V gene: TRBV11-2
J gene: TRBJ2-7
CDR3 DNA: TGTGCCAGCAGCCCGGACTCCTACGAGCAGTACTTC
CDR3 protein: CASSPDSYEQYF

D gene: .
clone size: .
V gene: TRBV10-3
J gene: TRBJ1-5
CDR3 DNA: TGTGCCATCAGTGAGAAGCAGGGCGGCAATCAGCCCCAGCATTTT
CDR3 protein: CAISEKQGGNQPQHF

D gene: TRBD1
clone size: .
V gene: TRBV6-6
J gene: TRBJ2-7
CDR3 DNA: TGTGCCAGCAGTCATCCGGGACAGGCCTCCTGGTACGAGCAGTACTTC
CDR3 protein: CASSHPGQASWYEQYF

D gene: .
clone size: .
V gene: TRBV27
J gene: TRBJ2-7
CDR3 DNA: TGTGCCAGCAGTCCAGGGTCTTCCTACGAGCAGTACTTC
CDR3 protein: CASSPGSSYEQYF

D gene: .
clone size: .
V gene: TRBV11-2
J gene: TRBJ2-7
CDR3 DNA: TGTGCCAGCAGCTTAGGCGCAGGGATTATCTACGAGCAGTACTTC
CDR3 protein: CASSLGAGIIYEQYF

D gene: .
clone size: .
V gene: TRBV5-8
J gene: TRBJ1-1
CDR3 DNA: TGTGCCAGCAGCCCTCAGGGGCAGGGTGTGAACACTGAAGCTTTCTTT
CDR3 protein: CASSPQGQGVNTEAFF